Sequencing of this TCR beta chain was carried out in a study of cytomegalovirus exposure and HLA in healthy donors (dated by TCRdb to the late 2010s). Context from the whole study: In an earlier analysis of around 540 of the donors, 276 Gb of sequence data and 90 million to 130 million unique TCR beta sequences from roughly 180 million T cells were reported. An early release covering around 630 HLA-typed donors comprised 300 to 350 gigabases of sequencing data and about 90 million unique TCR sequences. Of the 300 to 500 genotyped donors, 75% to 85% were placed in the genetic ancestry cluster associated with self-reported Caucasian donors. The study aimed to test whether signatures of past pathogen exposure could be identified by cataloging public T cell receptors. The T cell repertoires of 550 to 850 subjects were profiled by immunosequencing and related to cytomegalovirus serostatus. Along with the roughly 700-subject first cohort, a separate validation cohort of about 110 different subjects was used. To predict cytomegalovirus infection status, the study combined high-throughput TCR immunosequencing, statistical association of individual TCRs with disease status, and machine learning. To study patterns of TCR occurrence, a later analysis re-analyzed previously published TCR beta repertoires from just over 650 donors and added high-resolution HLA genotyping. In the later analysis, no new phenotypic data were used to find candidate immune exposures; instead, reliance was placed on TCR beta sequences and their occurrence across donors. An earlier analysis of fewer than 750 of the donors used high-throughput TCR beta sequencing to judge whether each TCR beta V gene segment behaved as functional or pseudogenic. Donor age, sex, ethnicity and CMV serostatus were collected together with the repertoire data. Genome-wide SNP genotypes for about three fifths of the roughly 700 donors were used in a later genetic analysis, which treated that subset as a discovery cohort. All discovery cohort repertoires had been generated using a single sequencing platform. HLA typing covered class I and class II loci at four-digit resolution. Typing coverage differed by locus: A, B, C, DRB1 and DQB1 were typed in about 629-640 donors, DQA1 in 522, DPA1 in 606, and DPB1 in around 440. Roughly 5 DR-DQ haplotypes were handled as single units for association and clustering because linkage in the cohort was strong. Across about 380 genotyped donors of the cohort, an average of approximately 240,000 unique TCR beta nucleotide sequences per donor were sequenced, and 15% to 20% of those sequences were non-productive.

The method was the immunoSEQ multiplex PCR assay. For the multiplex PCR, a mixture combining 60 forward primers for TCR Vbeta segments and 13 reverse primers for TCR Jbeta segments was used. The CDR3 region of rearranged TCR beta genes was amplified from genomic DNA with a multiplex PCR assay. The amplified TCR beta libraries were sequenced on the Illumina HiSeq System as 87-base-pair reads. As for the authors' bioinformatics: In a later analysis, tens of millions of unique TCR beta chains were counted across the 500 to 850 repertoires, and around 10 million of these chains were shared by at least two donors. A nearest-neighbor algorithm error-corrected the raw reads and collapsed the reads into unique sequences, merging closely related sequences to remove PCR and sequencing errors. Alignment of CDR3 sequences to IMGT reference sequences was used to assign V, D and J gene segments. For a sequence to be retained, a match of at least six nucleotides to both a V gene segment and a J gene segment was required. Rearrangements were classified as productive when the CDR3 lacked stop codons and remained in frame with V and J, and all other rearrangements were classified as non-productive. Following IMGT convention, CDR3 was defined as the stretch from the second conserved V-encoded cysteine to the conserved J-encoded phenylalanine. The earlier analysis of about 530 of the donors excluded any sequence lacking an unambiguous match to a single V gene segment. An earlier analysis of 450 to 650 of the donors called V segments functional above 56.7% productive rearrangements and segregating when the between-donor standard deviation exceeded 5%. A statistical classification framework was developed to diagnose cytomegalovirus status using the catalog of TCR beta chain sequences. V and J gene assignment, in a later analysis, came from comparing TCR nucleotide sequences with IMGT/GENE-DB human TR gene sequences. Using the TCRdist pipeline, a later analysis assigned CDR3 sequences along with most-parsimonious VDJ recombination scenarios. In a later analysis, each TCR beta chain was defined by its CDR3 amino acid sequence together with its V-gene family, and reads without a unique V-gene family were excluded. A later analysis removed 592 highly shared, low-generation-probability nucleotide sequences to deal with suspected cross-contamination and a sequencing artifact. A later analysis calculated a clonal expansion index for each public chain from normalized within-repertoire ranks of inferred template counts. A later analysis computed generation probabilities with a VDJ recombination model fitted to out-of-frame rearrangements, and checked the results against IGoR. In a later analysis, hypergeometric tests were used to score TCR-TCR, TCR-HLA and TCR-CMV co-occurrence, with a repertoire-size bias correction applied to TCR pairs. False discovery rates were estimated in a later analysis by permuting HLA or CMV assignments 20 times. A later analysis grouped co-occurring TCRs with DBSCAN, adding TCRdist sequence similarity when clustering within HLA-allele-positive subsets. For co-occurrence clustering, repertoires with fewer than 30,000 or more than 120,000 public chains were excluded, along with roughly five repertoires with anomalous nucleotide sharing. The table comes from immuneACCESS by way of TCRdb, which keeps in-frame sequences with V and J called. Part of the clones is missing from these tables; in studies checked, under half for an unresolved V gene and the rest for unknown reasons. V and J calls and clone size are as listed in that table; D and trimming were resolved from the DNA. The sample has 200,000 to 250,000 clones on record, roughly 80% of them singletons. The ten top clones hold 2.5% to 3% of the sample.

The cohort was made up of under 800 healthy bone marrow donors. At the time of sampling, every cohort member was nominally healthy, though immune exposures that went unrecorded were likely present. The donor tested CMV seronegative and was one of the 352 seronegative cohort members. Each donor provided a peripheral blood sample, and peripheral blood mononuclear cells were used for TCR beta sequencing. The Qiagen DNeasy Blood Extraction Kit was used to extract genomic DNA from the blood cell samples. Per the germline V gene, MDHEN is the CDR1 and SYDVKM is the CDR2. V sheds 6 bases and J sheds 0 bases, leaving 9 bases between their ends. CDR3 length: 14 amino acids, cysteine to phenylalanine. Only the CDR3 region is kept as DNA, spanning 42 bases read in frame from base 1. Paper-wide results and their limitations: The earlier analysis of about 600 of the donors excluded fewer than 20 rarely observed V segments, including chromosome 9 orphons, because counts were too low. Because HLA typing was unavailable for some donors at each locus, only the typed subset was used in association tests. A total of 164 TCR beta chains were listed by the study as associated with cytomegalovirus. Most CMV-associated TCR beta chains appeared to be HLA-restricted in a later analysis, and the HLA associations seemed to be driven largely by CMV exposure. Sequencing depth was assumed to be roughly uniform across donors in the presence/absence analyses, though that assumption may not hold. While some public TCRs were present in many individuals, most TCR sequences turned up only very rarely across donors. A few of the identified cytomegalovirus-associated TCR beta chains were confirmed in vitro to be specific for cytomegalovirus antigens. Correlated functional status among segregating V segments might be attributable to linkage disequilibrium, but an unknown experimental factor could not be ruled out. A later analysis associated around 16,000 TCR beta sequences with specific HLA alleles at a false discovery rate of 0.05. A further reported finding was that TCR beta sequences accurately predicted the HLA-A and HLA-B alleles for most subjects in the first cohort. The only immune exposure information available for the cohort was CMV serostatus. The authors suggested that the approach could potentially be extended to other disease states and immunological phenotypes. A later genetic analysis associated a missense DCLRE1C variant with V-gene and J-gene trimming of TCR beta chains, and an independent cohort replicated the association. A cluster of highly shared sequence variants was judged likely to be a technical artifact of the sequencing pipeline. Assigning TCR associations to individual alleles was difficult when HLA alleles, especially DR and DQ, strongly co-occurred. Because the 87-base-pair reads could not distinguish some IMGT-functional V segments, including TRBV6-2 and TRBV6-3, those segments were excluded. Cytomegalovirus status was reported to be diagnosed by the classifier with high specificity and sensitivity in both the original and validation cohorts. In an earlier analysis of a few hundred of the donors, most TCR beta V segments were observed in productive rearrangements about 87% or about 30% of the time, broadly matching IMGT annotations. Only TCR beta chains were sequenced in this cohort, and the absence of alpha or paired-chain data limited detectable features. A later analysis found that TCR association rates varied across HLA loci, with DRB1 alleles showing the most associated TCRs and HLA-C alleles the fewest. Several of the top co-occurrence clusters appeared to be linked to parvovirus B19, influenza, CMV and Epstein-Barr virus, according to a later analysis. In a later analysis, HLA-associated TCR beta chains showed more clonal expansion and lower generation probabilities than non-associated chains that were equally common. A later genetic analysis reported fewer N-insertions in productive TCRs among donors in an Asian-associated ancestry cluster than the roughly 650-donor mean.

Details on this clone: It lacks a known antigen. Nothing much larger sits one base from this clone, and base qualities are not available.

The clonotype was recovered from a man aged 30-40 years in good health and CMV-seronegative. Sequenced: PBMCs. In this chain, TRBV28 is recombined with TRBJ2-4; the D gene is perhaps TRBD1, from 6 matching bases. The DNA is as follows: TGTGCCAGCAGAAGGACAGCAGCCAAAAACATTCAGTACTTC. Translated, this gives CASRRTAAKNIQYF.